Below, 21 T cell receptor beta chains from the same sample are listed, as sequenced in a study of CD8+ T cells in alopecia areata. The authors extracted RNA and reverse transcribed it into cDNA as the sequencing template. Assay used: immunoSEQ multiplex PCR; TCRdb lists only in-frame clones, some missing. Of 190,000 or so clones in the sample, about 60% were seen once. As for treatment: oral pan-JAK inhibitor, 5-10 mg twice daily. Sequencing was performed on CD4+ T cells sorted from blood, taken at week 4, from a patient treated with tofacitinib. All receptors derive from a human donor with alopecia areata.

Only a few counts were recorded for this clone. Other DNA sequences from this sample encode an identical CDR3 as well. The rearrangement uses TRBV29-1 and TRBJ2-7; possible D gene TRBD1, 6 bases. The V gene lost 5 bases and the J gene lost 0 bases, with 11 bases spanning the gap. The V gene's germline CDR1 is SQVTM and CDR2 ANQGSEA. This CDR3 has 13 amino acids. The CDR3 DNA reads TGCAGCGTTCACCAGGGGAGCTCCTACGAGCAGTACTTC. It encodes CSVHQGSSYEQYF.

The V gene is TRBV7-9, the J gene TRBJ1-2, with D possibly being TRBD1 (5 bases). Germline V CDR1 and CDR2: SEHNR, FQNEAQ (reference sequence). Trimming cost V 5 bases and J 7 bases, with 23 bases left between them. The length of the CDR3 is 16 residues. CDR3 in DNA: TGTGCCAGCAGCGATAGAGGGACCCTCGCTATGAGTGGCTACACCTTC. This encodes CASSDRGTLAMSGYTF.

The genes are TRBV4-1 and TRBJ1-6, with D perhaps TRBD1 (6 bases). Trimming cost V 4 bases and J 3 bases, with 16 bases left between them. The CDR3 runs 17 residues. Germline loops: CDR1 MGHRA, CDR2 YSYEKL. The CDR3 DNA is TGCGCCAGCAGCCCGAGGCGAGACAGGAGCTATAATTCACCCCTCCACTTT. This encodes CASSPRRDRSYNSPLHF.

CDR3 in DNA: TGTGCCTGGAGTCCTGACAGCAACTATGGCTACACCTTC. Amino acids: CAWSPDSNYGYTF. This chain connects TRBV30 to TRBJ1-2; possible D gene TRBD1, 5 bases. Per the germline V gene, CDR1 is GTSNPN and CDR2 is SVGIG (reference sequence). V was shortened by 2 bases and J by 2 bases, with 9 bases between the two germline ends. This CDR3 comprises 13 residues.

CDR3: CASSRGTDLGYTF. CDR3 nucleotides: TGTGCCAGCAGCCGTGGGACGGATCTAGGCTACACCTTC. The chain couples TRBV7-9 to TRBJ1-2, with a weak D call TRBD1 (5 bases). CDR1 and CDR2 (germline): SEHNR, FQNEAQ (reference sequence). V was shortened by 5 bases and J by 8 bases, with 15 bases between the two germline ends. The CDR3 has 13 residues.

This chain links TRBV30 with TRBJ1-1, with 8 bases identical to TRBD1. The germline V gene has CDR1 GTSNPN and CDR2 SVGIG (reference sequence). Trimming cost V 0 bases and J 1 base; bases outside gene matches: 7. This CDR3 is 16 amino acids long. The CDR3 coding sequence is TGTGCCTGGAGTGTACGTCAGGGGGCGCGGAACACTGAAGCTTTCTTT. This translates into CAWSVRQGARNTEAFF.

The chain combines TRBV28 with TRBJ2-7; D ambiguous. The CDR3 covers 14 residues. V lost 3 bases to trimming and J lost 2 bases, with 11 bases between them. Germline V gives CDR1 MDHEN, CDR2 SYDVKM. The CDR3 DNA sequence: TGTGCCAGCAGTTTGGCAGGAGACACCTACGAGCAGTACTTC. Its translation is CASSLAGDTYEQYF.

V is TRBV6-1 and J is TRBJ1-1; D not resolved. Germline assignment: CDR1 MNHNS and CDR2 SASEGT. The CDR3 covers 14 residues. V was shortened by 4 bases and J by 5 bases, with 14 bases between the two germline ends. CDR3 sequence reads: CASSVGGPRTEAFF. In DNA, the CDR3 is TGTGCCAGCAGTGTAGGAGGGCCGCGGACTGAAGCTTTCTTT.

This clone was detected only a few times. The V gene is TRBV7-6, the J gene TRBJ1-2; D possibly corresponds to TRBD1 (5 bases). The CDR3 totals 14 residues. Trimming pared 5 bases from V and 5 bases from J, leaving 15 bases between. From germline, CDR1 is SGHVS and CDR2 FNYEAQ. DNA of the CDR3: TGTGCCAGCAGCAATAAAGGGGACTCTTATGGCTACACCTTC. Its protein product is CASSNKGDSYGYTF.

The V gene is TRBV6-6, the J gene TRBJ1-5, with 7 bases lining up with TRBD1. With V trimmed by 5 bases and J by 5 bases, 6 bases remained unmatched. The CDR3 totals 14 residues. Germline values: CDR1 MNHNY, CDR2 SVGAGI (reference sequence). CDR3 sequence: CASSLRGGDQPQHF. CDR3 in DNA: TGTGCCAGCAGTCTCAGGGGGGGAGATCAGCCCCAGCATTTT.

The rearrangement links TRBV29-1 to TRBJ2-5; tentative D call: TRBD2 (5 bases). The CDR3 is made up of 13 amino acids. V dropped 6 bases and J dropped 5 bases, with 16 bases sitting between them. CDR1 and CDR2 from the germline V gene are SQVTM and ANQGSEA. In DNA form, the CDR3 reads TGCAGCGTGTCGAGAGGAGGTGAGGAGACCCAGTACTTC. Its translation is CSVSRGGEETQYF.

The V gene is TRBV7-2, the J gene TRBJ2-7; D is unresolved. The CDR3 extends over 14 amino acids. Per the germline V gene, CDR1 is SGHTA and CDR2 is FQGNSA. The V and J ends lost 5 bases and 0 bases respectively, with 11 bases between them. CDR3 nucleotides: TGTGCCAGCAGCCCTTCCTGGGGCTCCTACGAGCAGTACTTC. Protein: CASSPSWGSYEQYF.

The chain carries TRBV29-1 and TRBJ2-5; tentatively, D is TRBD1 (5 bases). Per the germline V gene, CDR1 is SQVTM and CDR2 is ANQGSEA. Trimming pared 8 bases from V and 4 bases from J, leaving 17 bases between. The CDR3 is 13 amino acids. DNA for the CDR3: TGCAGCATCAGGGTGTATCCAGCAGAGACCCAGTACTTC. Translation gives CSIRVYPAETQYF.

The chain recombines TRBV7-2 with TRBJ2-6; a possible D gene is TRBD1 (5 bases). Germline V gene lookup returns CDR1 SGHTA and CDR2 FQGNSA. V was clipped by 5 bases and J by 0 bases, with 11 bases between them. The CDR3 runs 16 residues. Written as DNA, the CDR3 is TGTGCCAGCAGCACAGGACGGCCCTCTGGGGCCAACGTCCTGACTTTC. This sequence encodes CASSTGRPSGANVLTF. Full variable domain (outside the CDR3, taken from reference TRBV7-2 and TRBJ2-6): GAGVSQSPSNKVTEKGKDVELRCDPISGHTALYWYRQSLGQGLEFLIYFQGNSAPDKSGLPSDRFSAERTGGSVSTLTIQRTQQEDSAVYLCASSTGRPSGANVLTFGAGSRLTVL.

The rearrangement links TRBV2 to TRBJ2-3; 14 bases are a match to TRBD2. Trimming at V came to 5 bases and at J to 4 bases, leaving 8 bases not matched to a gene. Germline-derived CDR1 and CDR2 are SNHLY and FYNNEI. There are 17 residues in the CDR3. CDR3 in amino acids: CASSKTPGLAGADTQYF. The CDR3 DNA reads as TGTGCCAGCAGTAAGACGCCGGGACTAGCGGGGGCAGATACGCAGTATTTT.

The chain has TRBV6-5 and TRBJ2-7; D is unclear. There are 16 residues in the CDR3. Per germline, CDR1 MNHEY and CDR2 SVGAGI. The ends were cut back, 0 bases at V and 3 bases at J, with 15 bases in the middle. CDR3 nucleotide sequence: TGTGCCAGCAGTTACTCGAGCGAGACATCGCTCTACGAGCAGTACTTC. Protein sequence: CASSYSSETSLYEQYF.

The CDR3 sequence: CSAYRRDTQYF. Here the CDR3 DNA reads TGCAGTGCTTACCGCCGGGATACGCAGTATTTT. This chain links TRBV20-1 with TRBJ2-3, with D hard to call. V lost 5 bases and J 6 bases, leaving 9 bases between the germline ends. CDR1 is DFQATT and CDR2 is SNEGSKA in the germline V gene (reference sequence). The CDR3 runs to 11 residues.

The chain carries TRBV7-6 and TRBJ1-1, with TRBD1 matching 8 bases. Trimming removed 8 bases from V and 3 bases from J; junction bases left unmatched: 5. Per the germline V gene, CDR1 is SGHVS and CDR2 is FNYEAQ. CDR3 length: 13 amino acids. The CDR3 protein is CASGTGGDTEAFF. As DNA, the CDR3 is TGTGCCAGCGGTACAGGGGGTGACACTGAAGCTTTCTTT.

This clone has only a few counts. This sequence joins TRBV7-2 and TRBJ1-5; D gene ambiguous. The CDR3 length is 17 residues. Per germline, CDR1 SGHTA and CDR2 FQGNSA. Trimming removed 3 bases at V and 0 bases at J, with 15 bases between. CDR3 residues: CASSFSPQKFSNQPQHF. The CDR3 DNA sequence: TGTGCCAGCAGCTTCTCCCCCCAGAAATTTAGCAATCAGCCCCAGCATTTT. The variable domain in full, with the rest retrieved from reference TRBV7-2 and TRBJ1-5, is GAGVSQSPSNKVTEKGKDVELRCDPISGHTALYWYRQSLGQGLEFLIYFQGNSAPDKSGLPSDRFSAERTGGSVSTLTIQRTQQEDSAVYLCASSFSPQKFSNQPQHFGDGTRLSIL.

This sequence joins TRBV6-5 and TRBJ2-4; D not certain. Germline CDR1 MNHEY, CDR2 SVGAGI. The CDR3 has 11 residues. Trimming left V 2 bases short and J 9 bases short, with 5 bases between. The CDR3 sequence: CASSYVGIQYF. The CDR3 DNA follows: TGTGCCAGCAGTTACGTGGGCATTCAGTACTTC.

The chain combines TRBV23-1 with TRBJ1-6; D might be TRBD1 (6 bases). TRBV23-1 is assigned to the ORF class and has an uncertain function. The CDR3 has 16 amino acids. V dropped 2 bases and J dropped 7 bases, with 15 bases sitting between them. Here the CDR3 reads CASSQARGFPNSPLHF. CDR3 DNA: TGCGCCAGCAGTCAAGCCAGGGGTTTCCCCAATTCACCCCTCCACTTT.